The following is a T cell receptor (beta chain) sequence with its context. Germline V CDR1 and CDR2: WNHNN, SYGVQD (reference sequence). The CDR3 extends over 16 amino acids. V lost 4 bases and J lost 4; bases outside the gene matches: 6. The data belong to a study of CD4 and CD8 cells across lung adenocarcinoma regions. TCRdb independently ran MiXCR on the PCR reads; one entry per CDR3 protein. Of over 6,500 distinct CDR3 sequences detected, around half appear once; the ten largest clones hold 95% to 97%. Sequencing used CD8+ T cells from the center of a lung tumor. The receptor's source is a male donor with lung adenocarcinoma. The CD4 and CD8 labels of this study may be unreliable. The chain combines TRBV10-1 with TRBJ2-1; 11 nucleotides match TRBD2. This CDR3 is CASSVAGTSGYNEQFF. Written as DNA, the CDR3 is TGCGCCAGCAGTGTTGCTGGGACTAGCGGATACAATGAGCAGTTCTTC.